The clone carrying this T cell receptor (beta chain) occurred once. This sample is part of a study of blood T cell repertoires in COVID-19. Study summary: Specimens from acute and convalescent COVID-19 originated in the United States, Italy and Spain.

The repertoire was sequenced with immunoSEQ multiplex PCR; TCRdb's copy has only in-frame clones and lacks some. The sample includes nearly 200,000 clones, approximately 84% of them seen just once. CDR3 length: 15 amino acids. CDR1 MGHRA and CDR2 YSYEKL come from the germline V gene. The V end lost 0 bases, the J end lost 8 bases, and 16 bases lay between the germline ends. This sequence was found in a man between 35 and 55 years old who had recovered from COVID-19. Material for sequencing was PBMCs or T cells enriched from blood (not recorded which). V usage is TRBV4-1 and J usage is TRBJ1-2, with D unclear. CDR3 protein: CASSQDYLQPDGYTF. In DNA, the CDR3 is TGCGCCAGCAGCCAAGATTATTTACAGCCTGACGGCTACACCTTC.